This TCR beta chain was observed in a study of cytomegalovirus exposure and HLA in healthy donors. Comment on this clone: Its target is not known.

Study results and limitations: Specific recognition of CMV antigens was confirmed in vitro for a few chains (all CMV-associated). The TCR clusters that emerged in the first cohort tended, a later analysis found, to co-occur in the 110 or so validation repertoires. According to the study, around 150 TCR beta chains were cytomegalovirus-associated. A classifier reportedly called cytomegalovirus status with high sensitivity and specificity.

Clones were sequenced by immunoSEQ multiplex PCR, and TCRdb holds only the in-frame ones, with some missing. The top ten hold about 16% of the sample, which has more than 45,000 clones, 89% seen once. Germline V gene sequence: CDR1 LNHDA, CDR2 SQIVND (reference sequence). The CDR3 contains 11 residues. V lost 6 bases and J lost 4, with 6 bases in between. Sequenced input: PBMCs. The TCR comes from a woman under 30 in good health and CMV-seronegative. The J gene is TRBJ1-1, the V gene TRBV19; D is undetermined. CDR3 DNA: TGTGCCAGTAGGGAGGGCACTGAAGCTTTCTTT. This encodes CASREGTEAFF.